These 17 T cell receptor beta chains came from one sample sequenced in a study of cytomegalovirus exposure and HLA in healthy donors. 60 Vbeta and 13 Jbeta primers were used in PCR. Only in-frame clones appear in the TCRdb table, and some are missing; sequencing was by immunoSEQ multiplex PCR. Seen here are over 70,000 clones, roughly 80% observed once, and the top ten hold less than 4.5%. The sequenced sample consisted of PBMCs. The receptors originated from a man younger than 45 in good health and CMV-seronegative.

V is TRBV6-5 and J is TRBJ2-5, with D possibly TRBD2 on 5 matching bases. From germline, CDR1 is MNHEY and CDR2 SVGAGI. The length of the CDR3 is 14 residues. Trimming removed 5 bases from V and 1 base from J, with 11 bases in between. The DNA for the CDR3 is TGTGCCAGCAGTCCCCGGAGGCCCCAAGAGACCCAGTACTTC. It encodes CASSPRRPQETQYF.

This clone showed up just once. V usage is TRBV6-1 and J usage is TRBJ1-5, with 10 nucleotides matching TRBD1. The CDR3 has 15 amino acids. Losses at the gene ends were 6 bases for V and 2 bases for J; bases not matched to a gene: 4. Germline loops: CDR1 MNHNS, CDR2 SASEGT. CDR3 residues: CASSPTGGGNQPQHF. The CDR3 nucleotides read TGTGCCAGCAGCCCGACAGGGGGCGGCAATCAGCCCCAGCATTTT.

The chain employs TRBV4-3 and TRBJ1-6; TRBD1 agrees at 7 bases. The CDR3 spans 16 residues. In germline, CDR1 is LGHNA, CDR2 YSLEER. V lost 0 bases, J lost 6 bases, and 5 bases stayed unmatched. The CDR3 is CASSQESAGGNSPLHF. DNA for the CDR3: TGCGCCAGCAGCCAAGAGTCGGCAGGGGGTAATTCACCCCTCCACTTT.

The V call is TRBV27, the J call TRBJ2-1; a weak D match, TRBD2 (6 bases). This CDR3 is 15 amino acids long. Germline loops: CDR1 MNHEY, CDR2 SMNVEV (reference sequence). The V and J ends lost 7 bases and 0 bases respectively, with 13 bases between them. CDR3 loop: CASNPEGSSYNEQFF. In nucleotides, the CDR3 is TGTGCCAGCAACCCGGAGGGCAGCTCCTACAATGAGCAGTTCTTC.

V gene TRBV9 combines with J gene TRBJ2-3, with 11 positions matching TRBD2. V lost 0 bases to trimming and J lost 3 bases; unmatched junction nucleotides: 3. This CDR3 spans 16 amino acids. From germline, CDR1 is SGDLS and CDR2 YYNGEE. The DNA of the CDR3 is TGTGCCAGCAGCGTAGGTAGCGGGGGGGCAACAGATACGCAGTATTTT. Encoded protein: CASSVGSGGATDTQYF.

This chain joins TRBV19 and TRBJ1-5; no reliable D call. The germline V and J ends were trimmed by 4 bases and 3 bases, with 7 bases remaining between them. In germline, CDR1 is LNHDA, CDR2 SQIVND (reference sequence). The CDR3 extends over 13 amino acids. The CDR3 DNA follows: TGTGCCAGTAGTAAACACCACAATCAGCCCCAGCATTTT. Translated: CASSKHHNQPQHF.

The chain carries TRBV13 and TRBJ1-2, with 9 bases lining up with TRBD1. This CDR3 spans 11 amino acids. Trimming cost V 6 bases and J 10 bases; bases outside gene matches: 3. CDR1 and CDR2 (germline): PRHDT, FYEKMQ (reference sequence). The CDR3 spells CASSRTGDYTF. The CDR3 DNA follows: TGTGCCAGCAGTCGGACAGGGGACTACACCTTC.

The chain couples TRBV11-2 to TRBJ2-2; 15 bases are shared with TRBD2. The J segment lost 8 bases and the V segment lost 4 bases, leaving 11 bases of the junction unmatched. Germline CDR1 and CDR2: SGHAT and FQNNGV. There are 18 residues in the CDR3. In DNA, the CDR3 is TGTGCCAGCAGCTGGGGACTAGCGGGGGGCCGGGCAAAAGGGGAGCTGTTTTTT. Translated, it gives CASSWGLAGGRAKGELFF.

The V gene is TRBV7-2, the J gene TRBJ1-6; D is unclear. The CDR3 runs to 14 residues. The V gene's germline CDR1 is SGHTA and CDR2 FQGNSA. V lost 2 bases, J lost 8 bases, and 10 bases lay in between. CDR3 residues: CASSLMPTDSPLHF. Here the CDR3 DNA reads TGTGCCAGCAGCTTAATGCCCACGGATTCACCCCTCCACTTT.

The rearrangement links TRBV5-3 to TRBJ2-2, with 13 bases aligning to TRBD2. TRBV5-3 is an ORF for which the function is uncertain. The CDR3 has 18 amino acids. V trimming: 1 base; J trimming: 3 bases; junction bases outside the gene matches: 6. CDR3 protein: CARSLRTSGSSDTGELFF. The CDR3 DNA reads as TGTGCCAGAAGCTTGAGGACTAGCGGGAGTTCTGACACCGGGGAGCTGTTTTTT.

This chain connects TRBV7-2 to TRBJ2-2, with 13 bases identical to TRBD2. The J segment lost 6 bases and the V segment lost 6 bases, leaving 7 bases of the junction unmatched. CDR3 length: 16 amino acids. Per germline, CDR1 SGHTA and CDR2 FQGNSA. The CDR3 DNA reads as TGTGCCAGCAGAATACTAGCGGGAGGGCTTTCCGGGGAGCTGTTTTTT. Amino acid sequence: CASRILAGGLSGELFF. The full variable domain, completed using reference TRBV7-2 and TRBJ2-2, is GAGVSQSPSNKVTEKGKDVELRCDPISGHTALYWYRQSLGQGLEFLIYFQGNSAPDKSGLPSDRFSAERTGGSVSTLTIQRTQQEDSAVYLCASRILAGGLSGELFFGEGSRLTVL.

This clone was counted only a few times. The genes are TRBV9 and TRBJ2-1; 11 bases map to TRBD2. With 1 base clipped from V and 5 bases from J, the junction kept 2 bases outside the gene matches. This CDR3 contains 15 residues. Germline-derived CDR1 and CDR2 are SGDLS and YYNGEE. The CDR3 DNA reads TGTGCCAGCAGCGTATCGACTAGCGGGAACAATGAGCAGTTCTTC. This gives the protein CASSVSTSGNNEQFF.

DNA for the CDR3: TGTGCCAGTAGTTGGACAGGACGGGGGCATGGCTACACCTTC. Its translation is CASSWTGRGHGYTF. The chain joins TRBV19 to TRBJ1-2, with 7 bases that match TRBD1. CDR3 length equals 14 residues. Trimming at V came to 5 bases and at J to 6 bases, leaving 9 bases not matched to a gene. The germline gives CDR1 LNHDA, CDR2 SQIVND (reference sequence).

This clone was counted a few times. The CDR3 DNA reads as TGTGCCAGCAGCTACGGGGCGGGAGTCACCGGGGAGCTGTTTTTT. The encoded protein is CASSYGAGVTGELFF. The rearrangement joins TRBV7-8 to TRBJ2-2; TRBD2 matches at 7 bases. The CDR3 is made up of 15 amino acids. Germline V gene sequence: CDR1 SGHVS, CDR2 FQNEAQ. The V and J ends lost 4 bases and 4 bases, in that order; junction bases with no gene match: 6.

The rearrangement joins TRBV6-6 to TRBJ1-1, with D tentatively TRBD1 (5 bases). The ends were cut back, 6 bases at V and 1 base at J, with 12 bases in the middle. This CDR3 spans 14 amino acids. Germline values: CDR1 MNHNY, CDR2 SVGAGI (reference sequence). The CDR3 region has the DNA TGTGCCAGCAGCTCGGACATCCCGAACACTGAAGCTTTCTTT. This gives the protein CASSSDIPNTEAFF.

Here the CDR3 reads CASSQEARSSPLHF. The CDR3 DNA reads as TGCGCCAGCAGCCAAGAAGCGAGGAGTTCACCCCTCCACTTT. The V call is TRBV4-3, the J call TRBJ1-6; D uncertain. This CDR3 has 14 amino acids. The V gene lost 0 bases and the J gene lost 9 bases, with 9 bases spanning the gap. Germline CDR1 is LGHNA and CDR2 is YSLEER.

The chain links TRBV14 to TRBJ1-2, with D hard to call. Per the germline V gene, CDR1 is SGHDN and CDR2 is FVKESK. Trimming removed 3 bases at V and 6 bases at J, with 11 bases between. The CDR3 runs to 13 residues. CDR3 region: CASSQFRRDGYTF. The CDR3 DNA reads as TGTGCCAGCAGCCAGTTTCGGCGGGATGGCTACACCTTC.